This T cell receptor (beta chain) was obtained from a study of blood T cell repertoires in COVID-19. CDR3 size: 14 residues. Trimming shortened V by 5 bases and J by 1 base, and 9 bases separated the two germline ends. Germline V gene lookup returns CDR1 LNHNV and CDR2 YYDKDF (reference sequence). Using immunoSEQ multiplex PCR, the repertoire was profiled, and TCRdb retains in-frame clones only, with some absent. The sample carries approximately 340,000 clones, roughly 90% recorded once. Cohort allocation depended upon clinical history that participants reported. The clonotype was recovered from a woman in her forties who had been exposed to COVID-19. This rearrangement joins TRBV15 to TRBJ1-5; a possible D gene is TRBD1 (5 bases). The sequenced sample consisted of PBMCs or T cells enriched from blood (not recorded which). The CDR3 DNA reads as TGTGCCACCAGCGGGGCTGGGAGCAATCAGCCCCAGCATTTT. Its protein product is CATSGAGSNQPQHF.